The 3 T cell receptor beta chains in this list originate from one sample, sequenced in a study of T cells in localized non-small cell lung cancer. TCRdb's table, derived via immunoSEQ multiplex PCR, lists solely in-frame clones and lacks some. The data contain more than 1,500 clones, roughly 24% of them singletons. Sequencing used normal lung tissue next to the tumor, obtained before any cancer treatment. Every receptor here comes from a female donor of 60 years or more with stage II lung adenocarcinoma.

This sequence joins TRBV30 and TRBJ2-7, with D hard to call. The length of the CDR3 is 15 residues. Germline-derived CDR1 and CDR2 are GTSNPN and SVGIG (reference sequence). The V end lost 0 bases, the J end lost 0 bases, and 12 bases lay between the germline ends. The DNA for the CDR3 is TGTGCCTGGAGTGTCCGGAGATGGGACTCCTACGAGCAGTACTTC. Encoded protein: CAWSVRRWDSYEQYF.

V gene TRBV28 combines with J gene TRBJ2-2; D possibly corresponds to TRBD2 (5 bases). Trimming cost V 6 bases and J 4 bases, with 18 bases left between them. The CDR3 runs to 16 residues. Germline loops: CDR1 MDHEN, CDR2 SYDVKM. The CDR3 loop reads CASSFPDSLLTGELFF. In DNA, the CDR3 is TGTGCCAGCAGCTTCCCGGACTCCCTACTCACCGGGGAGCTGTTTTTT.

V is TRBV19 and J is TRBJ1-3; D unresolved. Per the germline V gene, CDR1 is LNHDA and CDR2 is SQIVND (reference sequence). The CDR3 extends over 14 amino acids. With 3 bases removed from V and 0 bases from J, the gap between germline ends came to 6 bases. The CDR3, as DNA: TGTGCCAGTAGTATGAAGACCTCTGGAAACACCATATATTTT. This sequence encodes CASSMKTSGNTIYF.